This entry concerns a single T cell receptor (beta chain). What it binds is unknown. The data are from a study of cytomegalovirus exposure and HLA in healthy donors. Vbeta (60) and Jbeta (13) primers were used in the PCR. Sequenced by immunoSEQ multiplex PCR; TCRdb stores in-frame clones only, minus some. The sample has roughly 120,000 clones; around two thirds are singletons. Trimming left V 0 bases short and J 4 bases short, with 16 bases between. Germline values: CDR1 LGHNT, CDR2 FRNRAP. The length of the CDR3 is 16 residues. Study-level results: Cytomegalovirus status, reportedly, was diagnosed with high specificity and sensitivity by the classifier. Productive rates of about 90% or about 30% were seen for most TCR beta V segments in an earlier analysis. A later analysis found that most CMV-associated TCR beta chains appeared HLA-restricted. What a later analysis showed was that several of the most significant clusters appeared linked to common viral pathogens.

This clonotype was sampled from a woman aged 40 to 55 in good health and CMV-seropositive. The sequenced sample consisted of PBMCs. The chain employs TRBV12-5 and TRBJ2-7; possibly TRBD1 for D (6 bases). The CDR3 spells CASGLVLGAEEYEQYF. Written as DNA, the CDR3 is TGTGCTAGTGGTTTGGTACTGGGGGCCGAGGAGTACGAGCAGTACTTC.